This TCR beta chain came from a study of control samples from healthy donors and cancer patients. Generated by immunoSEQ multiplex PCR, the TCRdb table keeps only in-frame clones and is missing some. The sample includes 100,000 to 150,000 clones, roughly 92% of them seen just once. Per germline, CDR1 LNHDA and CDR2 SQIVND (reference sequence). V gave up 3 bases and J gave up 1 base, with 10 bases separating them. The CDR3 consists of 15 residues. The clonotype comes from a man between 18 and 29 years old in good health. The chain recombines TRBV19 with TRBJ1-5; D uncertain. The sequenced sample was blood. CDR3 sequence (DNA): TGTGCCAGTAGTATGGTCAGGAGGAGCAATCAGCCCCAGCATTTT. It translates to CASSMVRRSNQPQHF. Looking up the rest from reference TRBV19 and TRBJ1-5 gives the full variable domain: DGGITQSPKYLFRKEGQNVTLSCEQNLNHDAMYWYRQDPGQGLRLIYYSQIVNDFQKGDIAEGYSVSREKKESFPLTVTSAQKNPTAFYLCASSMVRRSNQPQHFGDGTRLSIL.